One and the same sample provided the 5 T cell receptor beta chains below, sequenced in a study of T cells in Graves' hyperthyroidism and ophthalmopathy. TCR beta CDR3 regions were amplified from RNA transcripts. A set of HTBI primers served as the primers for a first-round RT-PCR of the TCR CDR3. One entry per CDR3 protein results from TCRdb running MiXCR on the multiplex PCR reads. Altogether a few hundred thousand distinct CDR3 sequences are present, 25% being singletons, with the ten largest covering about 70%. Sequenced: blood. The receptors were gathered from a man over 45 with Graves' hyperthyroidism.

The V and J genes are TRBV20-1 and TRBJ2-7, with 8 positions matching TRBD2. The germline CDR1 and CDR2 sequences are DFQATT and SNEGSKA (reference sequence). J was trimmed by 0 bases and V by 3 bases; bases with no gene match: 7. This CDR3 has 15 residues. CDR3 in DNA: TGCAGTGCTAGGCCTACTAGCGGTGCCTCCTACGAGCAGTACTTC. As protein: CSARPTSGASYEQYF.

Comments on this clonotype: One base away lies a much larger clone, so this may be a sequencing read error. This chain joins TRBV20-1 and TRBJ2-3; no clear D gene. The germline gives CDR1 DFQATT, CDR2 SNEGSKA (reference sequence). The CDR3 is 15 amino acids. The V gene lost 0 bases and the J gene lost 0 bases, with 10 bases spanning the gap. CDR3: CSARDKSSSTDTQYF. CDR3 DNA sequence: TGCAGTGCTAGAGATAAGAGTTCTAGCACAGATACGCAGTATTTT.

The CDR3 loop reads CASSLRQGARNEQFF. CDR3 nucleotide sequence: TGTGCCAGCAGTTTGCGGCAGGGGGCCCGTAATGAGCAGTTCTTC. This chain links TRBV12-3 or TRBV12-4 with TRBJ2-1; 8 bases agree with TRBD1. The CDR3 consists of 15 residues. J lost 7 bases, V lost 3 bases, and 8 bases had no gene match.

As to this clonotype: A much larger clone is a single base away; this may be a read error. This sequence joins TRBV7-2 and TRBJ2-3; D might be TRBD2 (6 bases). Germline lookup yields CDR1 SGHTA and CDR2 FQGNSA. The CDR3 loop spans 13 amino acids. The V end was cut by 4 bases, the J end by 8 bases, with 13 bases between. The CDR3 sequence is CASSSGGGATQYF. The CDR3 DNA sequence: TGTGCCAGCAGCTCCGGGGGAGGCGCTACGCAGTATTTT.

The chain employs TRBV5-1 and TRBJ2-3; D uncertain. The CDR3 consists of 17 residues. The germline V gene encodes CDR1 SGHRS and CDR2 YFSETQ. V dropped 4 bases and J dropped 3 bases, with 21 bases sitting between them. The CDR3 nucleotides are TGCGCCAGCAGCGCCTGGGGTGGGGTGGCTCTAACAGATACGCAGTATTTT. Translating gives CASSAWGGVALTDTQYF.